The 4 T cell receptor beta chains listed next were all sequenced from one sample in a study of beta chain features in type 1 diabetes. Expressed TCRB transcripts were sequenced because the isolated RNA had all been reverse transcribed beforehand. This table comes from immunoSEQ multiplex PCR, and its TCRdb copy is limited to in-frame clones, with some not included. The repertoire holds about 140,000 clones, about 9.7% seen once, with 0.65% in the top ten. Source material: central memory CD4+ T cells from blood. The receptors derive from a woman aged 40 to 49 in good health.

This rearrangement joins TRBV2 to TRBJ2-3; 8 bases line up with TRBD2. Per the germline V gene, CDR1 is SNHLY and CDR2 is FYNNEI. The CDR3 is 18 residues long. J lost 2 bases, V lost 1 base, and 11 bases had no gene match. The CDR3 nucleotides read TGTGCCAGCAGTGAAGGAAGGCGGGGGGCAAGTGACACAGATACGCAGTATTTT. It codes for CASSEGRRGASDTDTQYF.

The CDR3 nucleotides are TGTGCCAGTTTTCCCGGGACAGGGAATGGCTACACCTTC. This sequence encodes CASFPGTGNGYTF. The chain combines TRBV21-1 with TRBJ1-2; whether TRBD1, the table's D call, matches the DNA was not checked. TRBV21-1 is listed as a pseudogene. This CDR3 is built from 13 residues.

This clone was seen a few times. This sequence joins TRBV10-1 and TRBJ1-5; possible D gene TRBD1, 5 bases. Trimming removed 0 bases from V and 11 bases from J, with 14 bases in between. CDR3 size: 14 residues. The V gene's germline CDR1 is WNHNN and CDR2 SYGVQD (reference sequence). The chain's CDR3 is CASSESGRGSAQHF. CDR3 in DNA: TGCGCCAGCAGTGAGTCTGGAAGGGGCTCCGCCCAGCATTTT.

The chain links TRBV11-3 to TRBJ2-5; a possible D gene is TRBD2 (5 bases). The CDR3 runs 13 residues. Trimming took off 4 bases at V and 5 bases at J, with 11 bases between the two ends. Germline CDR1 and CDR2: SGHNT and YENEEA. The CDR3 DNA reads as TGTGCCAGCAGCTCCAGCGGTTGGGAGACCCAGTACTTC. It is translated as CASSSSGWETQYF.